Shown below are 10 T cell receptor beta chains from a single sample sequenced in a study of OX40 agonist ivuxolimab in advanced cancers. Repertoires were generated with immunoSEQ multiplex PCR, while TCRdb's copy carries only in-frame clones and drops some. The table includes fewer than 55,000 clones, around 81% detected once. The sample was CD4+ or CD8+ T cells sorted from blood, taken in a trial of the OX40 agonist ivuxolimab. All receptors derive from an adult with an advanced solid tumor such as melanoma, head and neck, liver or kidney cancer.

The chain recombines TRBV4-3 with TRBJ2-1, with TRBD2 as a possible D gene (6 bases). The V gene lost 1 base and the J gene lost 2 bases, with 18 bases spanning the gap. Germline V gene sequence: CDR1 LGHNA, CDR2 YSLEER. The CDR3 has 18 residues. DNA for the CDR3: TGCGCCAGCAGCCAAGGGAGACAAATTAGCGGAGCCTACAATGAGCAGTTCTTC. Amino acid sequence: CASSQGRQISGAYNEQFF.

Only a few counts were recorded for this clone. The genes are TRBV13 and TRBJ2-7; tentatively, D is TRBD2 (6 bases). CDR1 is PRHDT, CDR2 FYEKMQ, per germline (reference sequence). The V end lost 9 bases, the J end lost 3 bases, and 15 bases lay between the germline ends. The CDR3 loop spans 13 amino acids. The CDR3 loop is CASGMGLSYEQYF. In DNA form, the CDR3 reads TGTGCCAGTGGGATGGGACTGAGCTACGAGCAGTACTTC.

This chain joins TRBV6-6 and TRBJ1-5, with 7 bases aligning to TRBD1. V lost 5 bases and J lost 0; bases outside the gene matches: 1. Germline V gene lookup returns CDR1 MNHNY and CDR2 SVGAGI (reference sequence). CDR3 size: 14 residues. This CDR3 reads CASSRDSSNQPQHF. The CDR3 DNA is TGTGCCAGCAGTCGGGACAGTAGCAATCAGCCCCAGCATTTT.

This clone was counted a single time. This chain connects TRBV4-3 to TRBJ2-7; 11 positions match TRBD2. This CDR3 spans 15 amino acids. Looked up from germline, CDR1 is LGHNA and CDR2 is YSLEER. With V trimmed by 1 base and J by 3 bases, 2 bases remained unmatched. The CDR3 is CASSQGLAGNYEQYF. The CDR3 DNA follows: TGCGCCAGCAGCCAAGGACTAGCGGGAAACTACGAGCAGTACTTC.

J is TRBJ2-7 and V is TRBV4-3; 11 bases line up with TRBD2. Germline V gene sequence: CDR1 LGHNA, CDR2 YSLEER. The CDR3 extends over 14 amino acids. V shed 4 bases, J shed 3 bases, and the junction held 2 bases outside the gene matches. The CDR3 loop reads CASSPTSGNYEQYF. The DNA of the CDR3 is TGCGCCAGCAGCCCGACTAGCGGGAACTACGAGCAGTACTTC.

This chain connects TRBV6-5 to TRBJ1-4; D is unresolved. The CDR3 runs 12 residues. Germline V gene sequence: CDR1 MNHEY, CDR2 SVGAGI. V shed 0 bases and J shed 12 bases, with 8 bases lying between them. This CDR3 reads CASSYSREELFF. In DNA form, the CDR3 reads TGTGCCAGCAGTTACTCCCGCGAGGAACTGTTTTTT.

J is TRBJ2-7 and V is TRBV28; D unresolved. In germline, CDR1 is MDHEN, CDR2 SYDVKM. The CDR3 runs to 12 residues. V lost 6 bases to trimming and J lost 2 bases, with 8 bases between them. The CDR3: CASRGSTYEQYV. Here the CDR3 DNA reads TGTGCCAGCAGGGGGTCGACCTACGAGCAGTACGTC.

Judged by abundance, this clone is medium-sized. The genes are TRBV5-4 and TRBJ2-3; either TRBD1 or TRBD2 may supply D (5 bases each). The CDR3 totals 14 residues. Deletions cut 1 base from V and 5 bases from J, with 11 bases between. Germline CDR1 reads SGHNT; CDR2 reads YYREEE (reference sequence). CDR3 sequence: CASSLRGRGDTQYF. The CDR3 coding sequence is TGTGCCAGCAGCTTGCGGGGCCGAGGAGATACGCAGTATTTT.

In this sample, this clone is medium-sized. The chain uses TRBV4-1 and TRBJ1-5; D is ambiguous. Germline V CDR1 and CDR2: MGHRA, YSYEKL. The germline V and J ends were trimmed by 1 base and 1 base, with 8 bases remaining between them. The CDR3 covers 15 residues. The CDR3 nucleotides are TGCGCCAGCAGCCAAGTCGCGGCAAGCAATCAGCCCCAGCATTTT. This sequence encodes CASSQVAASNQPQHF.

This clone occurred once. The V and J genes are TRBV7-8 and TRBJ1-2, with a weak D call TRBD1 (6 bases). The CDR3 is 12 residues long. Germline-derived CDR1 and CDR2 are SGHVS and FQNEAQ. V was trimmed by 7 bases and J by 4 bases, leaving 10 bases between them. CDR3 coding DNA: TGTGCCAGCACACCGGGGGCCTATGGCTACACCTTC. Protein sequence: CASTPGAYGYTF.